The rows below give T cell receptor beta chains drawn from one sample of a study of T-cell reconstitution after alpha-beta-depleted transplantation in children. TCRdb re-called the PCR reads through MiXCR, storing one row per CDR3 protein. The sample lists approximately 1,000,000 distinct CDR3 sequences; roughly 29% were seen once. Sample: PBMCs, mostly from graft donor cells, taken 360 days after TCRalphabeta/CD19-depleted stem cell transplant. The receptors stem from a boy in the first two years of life who had a stem cell transplant for SCID, so the T cells may come from the graft donor. Each CDR3 is given without its conserved first and last residue. Expanded clones get a size class; other rows say once, few or many, or leave the size out.

>few|TRBV12-3/TRBV12-4|10|TRBJ2-5
ASSGQSETQY
>few|TRBV5-1|15|TRBJ2-3
ASSLGWGGSSTDTQY
>few|TRBV2|12|TRBJ1-3
ASSEKSSGNTIY
>NA|TRBV9|14|TRBJ2-5
ASSVEERQAACTQY
>NA|TRBV2|12|TRBJ2-1
ASTLLAVYNEQF
>NA|TRBV5-1|12|TRBJ1-4
ASSSDRVVEKLF
>NA|TRBV4-1|13|TRBJ1-2
ASSQDPRASYGYT
>few|TRBV29-1|12|TRBJ2-3
SVVDRGRTDTQY
>NA|TRBV7-8|10|TRBJ2-7
ASSSTYYEQY
>NA|TRBV18|14|TRBJ2-1
ASSHRGPSSYNEQF
>few|TRBV12-3/TRBV12-4|11|TRBJ1-1
ASSLRRGLLAF
>NA|TRBV4-3|12|TRBJ1-5
ASSQGSGGQPQH
>few|TRBV20-1|12|TRBJ2-7
SATHIAGLYEQY
>few|TRBV5-1|12|TRBJ2-5
ASSSLRTEETQY
>NA|TRBV4-2|13|TRBJ2-1
ASSSRDTTYNEQF
>NA|TRBV2|15|TRBJ2-3
ASSERLLAGPRDTQY
>many|TRBV28|15|TRBJ2-7
ASSLYVRTSIPYEQY
>NA|TRBV28|15|TRBJ2-1
ASSFLLGPPYWNEQF
>NA|TRBV20-1|12|TRBJ2-5
SAYVPWTQETQY
>NA|TRBV5-5|13|TRBJ2-3
ASSLRRTATNTQY
>NA|TRBV5-1|13|TRBJ2-6
ASSGKGSGANVLT
>NA|TRBV29-1|10|TRBJ1-2
SVPSGGYGYT
>NA|TRBV4-2|13|TRBJ2-5
ASSQGKGVGETQY
>NA|TRBV20-1|13|TRBJ2-7
SAKITSGGTYEQY
>NA|TRBV20-1|15|TRBJ2-6
SATAGTGVSGANVLT